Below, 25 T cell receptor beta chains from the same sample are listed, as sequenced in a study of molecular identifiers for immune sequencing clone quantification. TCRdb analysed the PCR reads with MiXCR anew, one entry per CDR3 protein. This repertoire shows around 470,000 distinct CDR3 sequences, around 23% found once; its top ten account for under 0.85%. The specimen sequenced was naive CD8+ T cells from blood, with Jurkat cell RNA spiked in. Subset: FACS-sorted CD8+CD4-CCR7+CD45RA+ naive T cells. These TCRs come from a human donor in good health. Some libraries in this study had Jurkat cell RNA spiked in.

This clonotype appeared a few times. The CDR3 loop reads CASRDLGQENTEAFF. The CDR3 coding sequence is TGTGCCAGCAGAGACTTGGGACAGGAGAACACTGAAGCTTTCTTT. This sequence joins TRBV7-9 and TRBJ1-1; 8 positions agree with TRBD1. The CDR3 extends over 15 amino acids. Per germline, CDR1 SEHNR and CDR2 FQNEAQ (reference sequence). The V and J ends lost 6 bases and 1 base, in that order; junction bases with no gene match: 7.

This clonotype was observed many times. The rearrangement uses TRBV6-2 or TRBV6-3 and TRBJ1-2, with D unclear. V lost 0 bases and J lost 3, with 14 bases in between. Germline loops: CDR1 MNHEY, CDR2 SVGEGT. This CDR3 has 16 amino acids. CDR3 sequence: CASSYSPESRDYGYTF. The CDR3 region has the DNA TGTGCCAGCAGTTACTCCCCCGAGAGCAGAGACTATGGCTACACCTTC.

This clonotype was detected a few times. CDR3 DNA sequence: TGTGCCAGCACCCCCGGGGGGGACAGCTTAAACACCGGGGAGCTGTTTTTT. This sequence encodes CASTPGGDSLNTGELFF. The chain couples TRBV5-4 to TRBJ2-2; possibly TRBD2 for D (8 bases). Germline V lookup: CDR1 SGHNT, CDR2 YYREEE (reference sequence). The CDR3 runs to 17 residues. The V and J ends lost 6 bases and 2 bases respectively, with 20 bases between them.

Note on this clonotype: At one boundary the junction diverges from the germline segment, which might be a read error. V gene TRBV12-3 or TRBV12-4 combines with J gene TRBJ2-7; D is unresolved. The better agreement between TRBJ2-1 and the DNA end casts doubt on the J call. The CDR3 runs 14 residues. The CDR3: CGSSLSRRANEQFF. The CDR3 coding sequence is TGTGGCAGCAGTTTGTCACGCCGGGCCAATGAGCAGTTCTTC.

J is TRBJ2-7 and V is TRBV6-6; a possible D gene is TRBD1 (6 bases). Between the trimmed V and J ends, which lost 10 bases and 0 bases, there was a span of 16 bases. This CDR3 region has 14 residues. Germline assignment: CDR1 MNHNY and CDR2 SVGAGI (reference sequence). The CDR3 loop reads CATFRTEHSYEQYF. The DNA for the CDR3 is TGTGCCACCTTCAGGACAGAACACTCCTACGAGCAGTACTTC.

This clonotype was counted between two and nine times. The CDR3 protein is CASSPPVAGGDTEAFF. The CDR3 bases are TGTGCCAGCTCACCACCCGTCGCAGGGGGGGACACTGAAGCTTTCTTT. The rearrangement joins TRBV18 to TRBJ1-1, with 7 bases identical to TRBD1. The germline V gene has CDR1 KGHSH and CDR2 LQKENI. After removal of 0 bases from V and 3 bases from J, the junction contained 7 bases not matched to a gene. This CDR3 contains 16 residues.

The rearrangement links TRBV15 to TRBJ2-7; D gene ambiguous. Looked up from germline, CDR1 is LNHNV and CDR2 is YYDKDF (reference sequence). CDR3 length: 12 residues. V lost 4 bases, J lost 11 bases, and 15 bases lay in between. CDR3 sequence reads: CATSTPLGPEYF. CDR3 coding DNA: TGTGCCACCAGCACCCCTCTGGGCCCCGAGTACTTC. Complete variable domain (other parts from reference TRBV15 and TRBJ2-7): DAMVIQNPRYQVTQFGKPVTLSCSQTLNHNVMYWYQQKSSQAPKLLFHYYDKDFNNEADTPDNFQSRRPNTSFCFLDIRSPGLGDTAMYLCATSTPLGPEYFGPGTRLTVT.

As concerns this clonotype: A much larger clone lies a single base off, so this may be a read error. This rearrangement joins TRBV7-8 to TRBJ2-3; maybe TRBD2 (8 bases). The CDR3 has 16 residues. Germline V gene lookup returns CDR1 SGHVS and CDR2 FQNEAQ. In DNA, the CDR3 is TGTGCCAGCAGCCTAACAGGGGCGGGGGGCACAGCTACGCAGTATTTT. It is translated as CASSLTGAGGTATQYF.

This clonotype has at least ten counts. The CDR3 region has the DNA TGTGCCAGCAGTTTTAGGACACCGAACACTGAAGCTTTCTTT. Amino acids: CASSFRTPNTEAFF. V usage is TRBV28 and J usage is TRBJ1-1, with TRBD1 as a possible D gene (5 bases). The germline V and J ends were trimmed by 3 bases and 1 base, with 9 bases remaining between them. CDR1 and CDR2 from the germline V gene are MDHEN and SYDVKM. This CDR3 comprises 14 residues.

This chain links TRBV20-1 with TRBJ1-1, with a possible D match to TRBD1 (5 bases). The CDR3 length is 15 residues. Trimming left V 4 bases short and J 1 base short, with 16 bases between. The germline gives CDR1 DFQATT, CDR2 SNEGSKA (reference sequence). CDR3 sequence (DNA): TGCAGTGCTATCCAGGGAAGTAGGAGGAACACTGAAGCTTTCTTT. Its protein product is CSAIQGSRRNTEAFF.

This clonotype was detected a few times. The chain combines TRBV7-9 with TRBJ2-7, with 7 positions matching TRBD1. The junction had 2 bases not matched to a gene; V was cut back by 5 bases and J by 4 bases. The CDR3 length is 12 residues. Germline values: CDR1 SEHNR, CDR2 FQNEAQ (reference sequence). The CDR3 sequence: CASSETGYEQYF. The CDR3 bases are TGTGCCAGCAGCGAGACAGGGTACGAGCAGTACTTC.

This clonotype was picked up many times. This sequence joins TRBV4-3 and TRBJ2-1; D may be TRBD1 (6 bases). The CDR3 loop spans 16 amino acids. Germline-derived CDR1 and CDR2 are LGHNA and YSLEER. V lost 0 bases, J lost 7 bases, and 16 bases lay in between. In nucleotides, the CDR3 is TGCGCCAGCAGCCAAGATCGCAGGGGCCTGAGGAATGAGCAGTTCTTC. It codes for CASSQDRRGLRNEQFF.

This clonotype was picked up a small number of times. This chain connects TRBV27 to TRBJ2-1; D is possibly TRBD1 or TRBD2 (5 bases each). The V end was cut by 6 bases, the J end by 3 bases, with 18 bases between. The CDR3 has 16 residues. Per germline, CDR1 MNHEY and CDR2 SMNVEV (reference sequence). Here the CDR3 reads CASSRSAFGGYNEQFF. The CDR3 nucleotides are TGTGCCAGCAGCCGATCAGCTTTTGGGGGCTACAATGAGCAGTTCTTC.

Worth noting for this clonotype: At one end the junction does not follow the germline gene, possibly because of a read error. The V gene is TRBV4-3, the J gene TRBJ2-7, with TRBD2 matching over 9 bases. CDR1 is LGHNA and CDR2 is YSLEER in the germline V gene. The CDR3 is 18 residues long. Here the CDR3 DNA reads TGCGCCAGCAGCCAAGAGCTCGAATTTAGCGGGGGTTACTACGAGCAGCACTTC. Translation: CASSQELEFSGGYYEQHF.

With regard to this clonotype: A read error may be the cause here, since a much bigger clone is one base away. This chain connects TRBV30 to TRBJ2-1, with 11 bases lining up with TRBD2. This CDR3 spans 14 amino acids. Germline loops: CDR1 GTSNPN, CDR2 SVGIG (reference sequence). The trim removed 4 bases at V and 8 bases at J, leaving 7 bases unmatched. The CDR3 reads CAWTKTSGVDEQFF. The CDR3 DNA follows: TGTGCCTGGACGAAGACTAGCGGGGTCGATGAGCAGTTCTTC.

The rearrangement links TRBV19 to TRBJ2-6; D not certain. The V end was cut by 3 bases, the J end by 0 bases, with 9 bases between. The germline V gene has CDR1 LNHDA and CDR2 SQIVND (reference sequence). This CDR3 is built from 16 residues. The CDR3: CASSMGQRSGANVLTF. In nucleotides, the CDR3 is TGTGCCAGTAGTATGGGCCAGCGCTCTGGGGCCAACGTCCTGACTTTC.

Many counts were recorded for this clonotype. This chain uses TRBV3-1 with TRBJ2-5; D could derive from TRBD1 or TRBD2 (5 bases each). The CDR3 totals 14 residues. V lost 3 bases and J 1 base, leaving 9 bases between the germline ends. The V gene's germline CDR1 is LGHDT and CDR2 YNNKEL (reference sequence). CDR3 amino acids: CASSQGRPQETQYF. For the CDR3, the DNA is TGTGCCAGCAGCCAGGGACGGCCCCAAGAGACCCAGTACTTC.

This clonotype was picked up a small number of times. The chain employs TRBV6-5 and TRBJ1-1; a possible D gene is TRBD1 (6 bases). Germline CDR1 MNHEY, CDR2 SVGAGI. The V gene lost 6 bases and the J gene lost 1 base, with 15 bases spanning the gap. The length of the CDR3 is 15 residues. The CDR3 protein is CASSAVRGANTEAFF. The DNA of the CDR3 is TGTGCCAGCAGCGCCGTAAGGGGGGCGAACACTGAAGCTTTCTTT.

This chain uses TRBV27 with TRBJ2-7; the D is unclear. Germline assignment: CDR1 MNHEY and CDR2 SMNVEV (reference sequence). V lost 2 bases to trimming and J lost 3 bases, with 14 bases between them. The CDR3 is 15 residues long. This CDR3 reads CASSLTSRADYEQYF. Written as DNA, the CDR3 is TGTGCCAGCAGTTTAACGTCTCGGGCAGACTACGAGCAGTACTTC.

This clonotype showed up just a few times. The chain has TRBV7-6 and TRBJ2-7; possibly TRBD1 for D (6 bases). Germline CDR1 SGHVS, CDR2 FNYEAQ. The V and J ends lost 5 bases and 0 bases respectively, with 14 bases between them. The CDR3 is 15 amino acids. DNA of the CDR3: TGTGCCAGCAGCGCCCAACAGGGTGTCTCCTACGAGCAGTACTTC. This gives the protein CASSAQQGVSYEQYF. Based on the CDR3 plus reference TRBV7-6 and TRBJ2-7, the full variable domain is GAGVSQSPRYKVTKRGQDVALRCDPISGHVSLYWYRQALGQGPEFLTYFNYEAQQDKSGLPNDRFSAERPEGSISTLTIQRTEQRDSAMYRCASSAQQGVSYEQYFGPGTRLTVT.

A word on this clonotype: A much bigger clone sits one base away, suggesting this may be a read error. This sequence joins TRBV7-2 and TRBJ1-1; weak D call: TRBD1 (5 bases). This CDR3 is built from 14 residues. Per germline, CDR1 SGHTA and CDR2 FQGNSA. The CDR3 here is CASGLWARDTEAFF. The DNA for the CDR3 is TGTGCCAGCGGCTTATGGGCCAGGGACACTGAAGCTTTCTTT. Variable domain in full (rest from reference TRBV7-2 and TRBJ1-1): GAGVSQSPSNKVTEKGKDVELRCDPISGHTALYWYRQSLGQGLEFLIYFQGNSAPDKSGLPSDRFSAERTGGSVSTLTIQRTQQEDSAVYLCASGLWARDTEAFFGQGTRLTVV.

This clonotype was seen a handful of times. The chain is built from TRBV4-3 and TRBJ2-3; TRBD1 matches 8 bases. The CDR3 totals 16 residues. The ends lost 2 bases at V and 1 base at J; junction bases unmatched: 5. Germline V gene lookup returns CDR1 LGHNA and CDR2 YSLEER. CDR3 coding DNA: TGCGCCAGCAGCCAAACTAACAGGGGGGGCACAGATACGCAGTATTTT. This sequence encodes CASSQTNRGGTDTQYF.

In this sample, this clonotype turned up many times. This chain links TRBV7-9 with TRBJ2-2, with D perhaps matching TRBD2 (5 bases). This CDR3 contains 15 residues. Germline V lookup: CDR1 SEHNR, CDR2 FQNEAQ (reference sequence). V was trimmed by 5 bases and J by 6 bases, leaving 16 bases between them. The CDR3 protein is CASSPAVGDPGELFF. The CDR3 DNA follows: TGTGCCAGCAGCCCTGCTGTCGGGGATCCCGGGGAGCTGTTTTTT.

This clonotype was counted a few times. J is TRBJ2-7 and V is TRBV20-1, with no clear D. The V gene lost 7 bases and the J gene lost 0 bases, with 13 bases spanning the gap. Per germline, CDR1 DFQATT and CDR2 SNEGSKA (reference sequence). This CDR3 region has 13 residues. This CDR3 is CSVSGTNSYEQYF. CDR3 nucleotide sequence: TGCAGTGTGTCGGGCACCAACTCCTACGAGCAGTACTTC.

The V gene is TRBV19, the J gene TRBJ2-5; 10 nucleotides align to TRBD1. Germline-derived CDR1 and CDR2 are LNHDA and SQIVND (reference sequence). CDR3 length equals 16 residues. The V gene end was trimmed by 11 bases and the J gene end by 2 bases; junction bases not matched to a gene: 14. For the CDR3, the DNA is TGTGCCCCCAAATCCGGGACAGGGGTTAATCAAGAGACCCAGTACTTC. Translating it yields CAPKSGTGVNQETQYF.